A selection of T cell receptor beta chains follows, all from one sample in a study of blood T cells in healthy people across ages. TCRdb re-called the 5' RACE reads through MiXCR, storing one row per CDR3 protein. The table shows around 750,000 distinct CDR3 sequences, with less than 70% occurring only once. Specimen: blood. Receptors were obtained from a man aged 80 or over in good health. CDR3s include the opening cysteine and the closing phenylalanine or tryptophan. Fields, in order: D gene, V gene, J gene, clone size, CDR3 protein, CDR3 DNA. D genes are given only for firm matches. Only some rows state a clone size, as once, few, many or a class for expanded clones.

D: .
V: TRBV4-1
J: TRBJ1-6
size: .
CDR3: CASSQVVVAASSYNSPLHF
DNA: TGCGCCAGCAGCCAAGTTGTGGTCGCAGCCAGCTCCTATAATTCACCCCTCCACTTT

D: .
V: TRBV7-9
J: TRBJ2-7
size: .
CDR3: CASSLAVEGKEQYF
DNA: TGTGCCAGCAGCTTAGCGGTAGAGGGTAAAGAGCAGTACTTC

D: .
V: TRBV9
J: TRBJ2-1
size: .
CDR3: CASSVDRASYNEQFF
DNA: TGTGCCAGCAGCGTAGACAGGGCCTCCTACAATGAGCAGTTCTTC

D: .
V: TRBV6-1
J: TRBJ1-5
size: few
CDR3: CASSEAFDQPQHF
DNA: TGTGCCAGCAGTGAAGCTTTCGACCAGCCCCAGCATTTT

D: .
V: TRBV29-1
J: TRBJ2-3
size: .
CDR3: CSVALASGTDTQYF
DNA: TGCAGCGTTGCCCTAGCTTCGGGCACAGATACGCAGTATTTT

D: TRBD2
V: TRBV5-6
J: TRBJ2-3
size: .
CDR3: CASSLELAGTTDTQYF
DNA: TGTGCCAGCAGCTTGGAACTAGCGGGAACCACAGATACGCAGTATTTT

D: .
V: TRBV7-2
J: TRBJ2-3
size: .
CDR3: CASSPRRVPTTDTQYF
DNA: TGTGCCAGCAGCCCCCGGCGGGTTCCGACCACAGATACGCAGTATTTT

D: TRBD2
V: TRBV14
J: TRBJ2-3
size: .
CDR3: CASSQDSGRGTDTQYF
DNA: TGTGCCAGCAGCCAAGATTCCGGGAGGGGCACAGATACGCAGTATTTT

D: .
V: TRBV21-1
J: TRBJ2-5
size: once
CDR3: CASSPRSVITYNEQYF
DNA: TGTGCCAGCAGCCCCCGTAGCGTTATAACCTACAATGAGCAGTACTTC

D: .
V: TRBV6-5
J: TRBJ1-3
size: .
CDR3: CASSYGSPGGNTIYF
DNA: TGTGCCAGCAGTTACGGCAGCCCGGGGGGAAACACCATATATTTT

D: .
V: TRBV29-1
J: TRBJ2-1
size: .
CDR3: CSVDVVYNEQFF
DNA: TGCAGCGTTGACGTGGTGTACAATGAGCAGTTCTTC

D: .
V: TRBV4-2
J: TRBJ1-2
size: .
CDR3: CASSHPPGGLGRGYTF
DNA: TGTGCCAGCAGCCACCCTCCGGGGGGGCTGGGGCGTGGCTACACCTTC

D: .
V: TRBV7-2
J: TRBJ2-2
size: .
CDR3: CASSSRMATGELFF
DNA: TGTGCCAGCAGCTCACGGATGGCGACCGGGGAGCTGTTTTTT